Listed below are T cell receptor beta chains from one sample, sequenced in a study of CD8 T cells in Susac syndrome. In TCRdb, the immunoSEQ multiplex PCR reads were re-called with MiXCR into one record per CDR3 protein. Of 200,000 to 250,000 distinct CDR3 sequences detected, around 90% appear once; the ten largest clones hold around 0.13%. Sequencing was done on a sample of CD8+ T cells from PBMCs. The source is a human donor with multiple sclerosis. The CDR3 runs from the conserved cysteine through the conserved F or W. A D gene is named only where the DNA matches it firmly. The size field is filled for only some rows; it gives once, few, many or a size class.

>TRBJ2-3|TRBV27|NA|NA
CASSTWASVKTDTQYF
TGTGCCAGCAGCACTTGGGCGAGCGTAAAGACAGATACGCAGTATTTT
>TRBJ2-1|TRBV4-3|NA|NA
CASSQDNFVSNEQFF
TGCGCCAGCAGCCAAGATAACTTCGTCAGCAATGAGCAGTTCTTC
>TRBJ2-3|TRBV5-1|NA|TRBD1
CASSFGQGIADTQYF
TGCGCCAGCAGCTTCGGACAGGGTATAGCAGATACGCAGTATTTT
>TRBJ2-3|TRBV14|NA|TRBD2
CASSPRAGGPDTQYF
TGTGCCAGCAGTCCTCGGGCGGGAGGGCCAGATACGCAGTATTTT
>TRBJ1-4|TRBV11-2|NA|NA
CASSFGRGVTEKLFF
TGTGCCAGCAGCTTCGGCAGGGGAGTAACTGAAAAACTGTTTTTT
>TRBJ2-6|TRBV12-3/TRBV12-4|NA|TRBD2
CASREIAGESGANVLTF
TGTGCCAGCAGGGAGATAGCGGGAGAGTCTGGGGCCAACGTCCTGACTTTC
>TRBJ2-5|TRBV12-5|NA|NA
CASGLPGVVRETQYF
TGTGCTAGTGGTTTGCCAGGGGTGGTACGGGAGACCCAGTACTTC
>TRBJ2-4|TRBV5-6|NA|NA
CASSSLIQGGGNIQYF
TGTGCCAGCAGCTCTCTCATACAGGGCGGAGGAAACATTCAGTACTTC
>TRBJ1-1|TRBV27|NA|TRBD1
CASSLRGTGPLNTEAFF
TGTGCCAGCAGTTTAAGGGGGACAGGGCCCTTGAACACTGAAGCTTTCTTT
>TRBJ2-7|TRBV7-6|NA|NA
CASSLRDSPSYEQYF
TGTGCCAGCAGCCTACGGGACTCCCCCTCCTACGAGCAGTACTTC
>TRBJ2-4|TRBV5-6|NA|NA
CASSLTPGGNIQYF
TGTGCCAGCAGCTTGACCCCTGGGGGGAACATTCAGTACTTC
>TRBJ2-7|TRBV9|few|NA
CASSPTEGIGQYF
TGTGCCAGCAGCCCGACGGAGGGTATTGGGCAGTACTTC
>TRBJ2-7|TRBV4-1|NA|NA
CASSQGPGRSWKQYF
TGCGCCAGCAGCCAAGGTCCGGGACGCTCTTGGAAGCAGTACTTC
>TRBJ2-1|TRBV9|NA|NA
CASSGAAQINEQFF
TGTGCCAGCAGCGGAGCTGCTCAGATCAATGAGCAGTTCTTC
>TRBJ2-3|TRBV5-6|NA|NA
CASSGEIIKDTQYF
TGTGCCAGCAGCGGAGAGATTATTAAAGATACGCAGTATTTT
>TRBJ1-3|TRBV7-8|NA|NA
CASSLAVDIFGNTIYF
TGTGCCAGCAGCTTAGCTGTGGACATTTTCGGAAACACCATATATTTT
>TRBJ2-7|TRBV6-5|once|NA
CASSYGPRDSTYEQYF
TGTGCCAGCAGTTACGGCCCTAGGGACTCGACCTACGAGCAGTACTTC
>TRBJ1-1|TRBV10-3|NA|NA
CAIRVNTEAFF
TGTGCCATCAGGGTGAACACTGAAGCTTTCTTT
>TRBJ1-4|TRBV13|NA|NA
CASSLGDRINEKLFF
TGTGCCAGCAGCTTAGGGGACAGAATAAATGAAAAACTGTTTTTT
>TRBJ1-3|TRBV4-2|few|NA
CASSQVSGNTIYF
TGTGCCAGCAGCCAAGTATCCGGAAACACCATATATTTT
>TRBJ2-7|TRBV6-5|NA|TRBD2
CASSYSSGRTDEQYF
TGTGCCAGCAGTTACTCGAGCGGGAGGACTGACGAGCAGTACTTC
>TRBJ1-1|TRBV7-8|NA|NA
CASSSTGTYTEAFF
TGTGCCAGCAGCTCAACAGGGACTTACACTGAAGCTTTCTTT
>TRBJ2-1|TRBV27|NA|TRBD1
CASTPGQGYGEQFF
TGTGCCAGCACCCCTGGACAGGGGTACGGGGAGCAGTTCTTC
>TRBJ1-1|TRBV5-6|few|NA
CASSFAGTEAFF
TGTGCCAGCAGCTTCGCCGGGACTGAAGCTTTCTTT
>TRBJ2-1|TRBV3-1|NA|NA
CASSRQNSYNEQFF
TGTGCCAGCAGCCGCCAAAACTCCTACAATGAGCAGTTCTTC
>TRBJ2-2|TRBV4-1|NA|TRBD2
CASSPTGTIDTGELFF
TGCGCCAGCAGCCCGACCGGGACTATCGACACCGGGGAGCTGTTTTTT
>TRBJ2-5|TRBV11-2|NA|TRBD1
CASTPSTGDQRETQYF
TGTGCCAGCACCCCCTCAACAGGGGATCAACGGGAGACCCAGTACTTC
>TRBJ2-1|TRBV7-8|NA|NA
CASSPPHTSGYNEQFF
TGTGCCAGCAGCCCACCCCATACTTCCGGCTACAATGAGCAGTTCTTC
>TRBJ1-5|TRBV2|NA|NA
CASSEATGPNQPQHF
TGTGCCAGCAGTGAAGCCACGGGACCTAATCAGCCCCAGCATTTT
>TRBJ2-7|TRBV4-1|NA|TRBD2
CASSRSGTSPSEQYF
TGCGCCAGCAGCCGCTCCGGGACTAGCCCCTCCGAGCAGTACTTC
>TRBJ1-1|TRBV5-6|NA|NA
CASSWGGEAEAFF
TGTGCCAGCAGCTGGGGAGGGGAGGCTGAAGCTTTCTTT
>TRBJ1-2|TRBV3-1|NA|TRBD1
CASSKQGGQEALYGYTF
TGTGCCAGCAGCAAACAGGGCGGACAGGAAGCCCTATATGGCTACACCTTC
>TRBJ2-5|TRBV12-3/TRBV12-4|NA|TRBD1
CASSPRTGGRTQYF
TGTGCCAGCAGTCCTCGGACAGGGGGAAGGACCCAGTACTTC
>TRBJ2-1|TRBV4-3|NA|NA
CASSQDSGSGPNEQFF
TGCGCCAGCAGCCAAGATTCCGGGAGTGGGCCCAATGAGCAGTTCTTC
>TRBJ2-5|TRBV6-5|NA|NA
CATSTRGLYQETQYF
TGTGCCACCTCGACCCGGGGATTGTACCAAGAGACCCAGTACTTC
>TRBJ2-6|TRBV7-9|NA|NA
CASSYRVGAGANVLTF
TGTGCCAGCAGCTACCGAGTAGGGGCTGGGGCCAACGTCCTGACTTTC
>TRBJ1-2|TRBV2|NA|NA
CASSSILRGREYGYTF
TGTGCCAGCAGTTCTATCCTGCGGGGGCGCGAATATGGCTACACCTTC
>TRBJ2-3|TRBV6-1|NA|NA
CARGATDTQYF
TGTGCCAGGGGGGCGACAGATACGCAGTATTTT
>TRBJ2-1|TRBV3-1|NA|NA
CASSQTSEGLQAEQFF
TGTGCCAGCAGCCAGACTAGTGAGGGTTTACAGGCTGAGCAGTTCTTC
>TRBJ2-7|TRBV3-1|NA|NA
CASSQDLTDRSSGGQYF
TGTGCCAGCAGCCAAGATCTAACGGACAGGAGCTCGGGGGGGCAGTACTTC
>TRBJ1-1|TRBV13|NA|TRBD1
CASSATGGSYTEAFF
TGTGCCAGCAGCGCTACAGGGGGATCGTACACTGAAGCTTTCTTT
>TRBJ2-3|TRBV7-9|NA|NA
CASSRQDTDTQYF
TGTGCCAGCAGTAGACAAGACACAGATACGCAGTATTTT
>TRBJ2-2|TRBV29-1|NA|TRBD2
CSVEGDLAEGNTGELFF
TGCAGCGTTGAAGGGGACCTAGCGGAGGGGAACACCGGGGAGCTGTTTTTT
>TRBJ1-5|TRBV15|NA|NA
CATSTTNQPQHF
TGTGCCACCAGTACGACAAATCAGCCCCAGCATTTT
>TRBJ2-3|TRBV20-1|NA|TRBD2
CSARTSETPTDTQYF
TGCAGTGCTAGAACTAGCGAGACCCCCACAGATACGCAGTATTTT
>TRBJ2-5|TRBV10-3|NA|NA
CATGQAELQETQYF
TGTGCCACCGGCCAGGCGGAACTCCAAGAGACCCAGTACTTC
>TRBJ2-2|TRBV9|NA|NA
CASSGHDGRTGELFF
TGTGCCAGCAGCGGCCACGACGGAAGGACCGGGGAGCTGTTTTTT
>TRBJ2-5|TRBV20-1|NA|NA
CSARDRGVRETQYF
TGCAGTGCTAGAGATCGTGGAGTACGGGAGACCCAGTACTTC
>TRBJ2-7|TRBV13|NA|NA
CASSEGGAPPYEQYF
TGTGCCAGCAGCGAGGGGGGGGCGCCTCCCTACGAGCAGTACTTC